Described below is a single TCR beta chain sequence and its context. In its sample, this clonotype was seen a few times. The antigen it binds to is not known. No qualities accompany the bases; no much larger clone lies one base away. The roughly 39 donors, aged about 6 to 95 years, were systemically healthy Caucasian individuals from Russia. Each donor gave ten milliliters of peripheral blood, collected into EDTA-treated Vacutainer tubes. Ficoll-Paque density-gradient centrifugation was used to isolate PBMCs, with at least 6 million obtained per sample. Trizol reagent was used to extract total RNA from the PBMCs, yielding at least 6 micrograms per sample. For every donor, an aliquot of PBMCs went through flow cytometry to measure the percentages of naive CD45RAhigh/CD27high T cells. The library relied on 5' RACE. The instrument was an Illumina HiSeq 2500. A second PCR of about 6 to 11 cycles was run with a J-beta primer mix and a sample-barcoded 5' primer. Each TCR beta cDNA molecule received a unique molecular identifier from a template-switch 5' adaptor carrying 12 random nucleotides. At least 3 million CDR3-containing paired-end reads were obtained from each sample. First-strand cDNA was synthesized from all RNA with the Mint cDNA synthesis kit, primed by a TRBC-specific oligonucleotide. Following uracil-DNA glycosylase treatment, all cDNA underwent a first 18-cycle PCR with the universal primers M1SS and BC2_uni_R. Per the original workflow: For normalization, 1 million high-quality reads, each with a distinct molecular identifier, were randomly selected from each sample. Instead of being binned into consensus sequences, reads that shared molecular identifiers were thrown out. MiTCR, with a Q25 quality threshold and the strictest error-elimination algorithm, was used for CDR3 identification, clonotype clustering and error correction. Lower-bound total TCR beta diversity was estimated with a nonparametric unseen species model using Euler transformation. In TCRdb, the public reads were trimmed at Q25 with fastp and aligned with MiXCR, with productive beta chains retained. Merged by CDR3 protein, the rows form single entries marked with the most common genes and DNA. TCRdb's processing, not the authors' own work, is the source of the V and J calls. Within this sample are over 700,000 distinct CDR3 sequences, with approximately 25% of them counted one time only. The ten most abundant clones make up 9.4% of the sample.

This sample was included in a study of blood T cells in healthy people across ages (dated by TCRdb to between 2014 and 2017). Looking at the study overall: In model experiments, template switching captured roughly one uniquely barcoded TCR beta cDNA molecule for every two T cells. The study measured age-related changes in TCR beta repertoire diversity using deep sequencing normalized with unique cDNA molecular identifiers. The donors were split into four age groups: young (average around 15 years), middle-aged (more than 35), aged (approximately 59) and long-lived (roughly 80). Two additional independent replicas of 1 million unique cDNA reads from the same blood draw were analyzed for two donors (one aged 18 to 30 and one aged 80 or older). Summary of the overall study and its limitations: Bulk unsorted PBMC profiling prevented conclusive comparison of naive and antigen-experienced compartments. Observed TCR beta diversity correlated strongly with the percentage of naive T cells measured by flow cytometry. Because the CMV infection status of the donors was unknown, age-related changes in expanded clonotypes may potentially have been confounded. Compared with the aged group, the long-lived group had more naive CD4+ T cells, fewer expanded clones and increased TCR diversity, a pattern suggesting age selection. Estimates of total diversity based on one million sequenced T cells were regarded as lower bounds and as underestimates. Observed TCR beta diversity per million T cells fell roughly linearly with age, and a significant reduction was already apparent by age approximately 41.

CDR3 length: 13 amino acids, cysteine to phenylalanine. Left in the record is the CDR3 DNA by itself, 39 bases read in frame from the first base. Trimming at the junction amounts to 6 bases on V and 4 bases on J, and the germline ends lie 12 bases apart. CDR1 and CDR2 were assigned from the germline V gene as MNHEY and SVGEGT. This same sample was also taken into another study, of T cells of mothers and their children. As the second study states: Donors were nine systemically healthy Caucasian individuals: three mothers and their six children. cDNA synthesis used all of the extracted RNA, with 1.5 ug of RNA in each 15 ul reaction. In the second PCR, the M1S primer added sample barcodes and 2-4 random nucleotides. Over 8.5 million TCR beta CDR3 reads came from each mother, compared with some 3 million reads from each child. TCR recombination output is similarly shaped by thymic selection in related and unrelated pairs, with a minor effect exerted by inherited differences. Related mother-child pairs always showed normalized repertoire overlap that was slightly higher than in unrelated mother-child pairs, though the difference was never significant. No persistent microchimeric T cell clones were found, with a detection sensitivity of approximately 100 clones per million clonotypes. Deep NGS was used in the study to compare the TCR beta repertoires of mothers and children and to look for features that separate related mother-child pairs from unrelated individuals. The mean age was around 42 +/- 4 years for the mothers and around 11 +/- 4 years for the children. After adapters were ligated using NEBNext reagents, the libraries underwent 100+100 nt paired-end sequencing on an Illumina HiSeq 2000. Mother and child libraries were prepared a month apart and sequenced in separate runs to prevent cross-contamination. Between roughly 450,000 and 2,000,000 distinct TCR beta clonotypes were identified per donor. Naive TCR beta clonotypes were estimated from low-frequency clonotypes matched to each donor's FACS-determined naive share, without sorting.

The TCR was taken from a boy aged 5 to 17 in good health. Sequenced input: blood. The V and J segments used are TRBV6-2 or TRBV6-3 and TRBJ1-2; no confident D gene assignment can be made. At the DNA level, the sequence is TGTGCCAGCAGGTCACTGGAGATCTATGGCTACACCTTC. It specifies CASRSLEIYGYTF.